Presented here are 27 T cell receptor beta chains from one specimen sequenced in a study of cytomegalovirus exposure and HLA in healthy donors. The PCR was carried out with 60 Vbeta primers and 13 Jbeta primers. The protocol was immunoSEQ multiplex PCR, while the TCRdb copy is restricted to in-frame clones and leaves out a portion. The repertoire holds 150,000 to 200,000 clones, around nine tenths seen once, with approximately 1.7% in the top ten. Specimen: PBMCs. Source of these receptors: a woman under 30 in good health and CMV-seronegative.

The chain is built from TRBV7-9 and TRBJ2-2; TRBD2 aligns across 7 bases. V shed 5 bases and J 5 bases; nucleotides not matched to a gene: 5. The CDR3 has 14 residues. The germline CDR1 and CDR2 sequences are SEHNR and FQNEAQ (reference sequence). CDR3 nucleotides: TGTGCCAGCAGCGACGCCGGGAGGACCGGGGAGCTGTTTTTT. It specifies CASSDAGRTGELFF.

CDR3 in amino acids: CASSRTGAYNSPLHF. The CDR3 nucleotides are TGTGCCAGCAGTCGGACAGGCGCTTATAATTCACCCCTCCACTTT. The chain couples TRBV28 to TRBJ1-6; TRBD1 agrees at 7 bases. Trimming took 5 bases from V and 4 from J; bases not matched to a gene: 5. The CDR3 loop spans 15 amino acids. Looked up from germline, CDR1 is MDHEN and CDR2 is SYDVKM.

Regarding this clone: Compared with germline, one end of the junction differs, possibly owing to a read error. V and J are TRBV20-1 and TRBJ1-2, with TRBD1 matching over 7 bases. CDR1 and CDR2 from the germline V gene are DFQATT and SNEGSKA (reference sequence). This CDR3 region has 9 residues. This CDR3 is CSARGTDGF. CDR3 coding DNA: TGCAGTGCTAGGGGGACAGACGGCTTC.

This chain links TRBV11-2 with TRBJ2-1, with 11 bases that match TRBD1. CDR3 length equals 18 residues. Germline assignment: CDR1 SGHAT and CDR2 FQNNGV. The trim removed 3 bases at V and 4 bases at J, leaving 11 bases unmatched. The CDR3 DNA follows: TGTGCCAGCAGCTTCCCACGCGGGACAGGGGGGAGGTACAATGAGCAGTTCTTC. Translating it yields CASSFPRGTGGRYNEQFF.

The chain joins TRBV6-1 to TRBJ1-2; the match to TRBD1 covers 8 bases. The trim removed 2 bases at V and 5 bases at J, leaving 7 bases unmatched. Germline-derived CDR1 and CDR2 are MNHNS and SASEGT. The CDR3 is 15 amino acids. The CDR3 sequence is CASSETAGGGYGYTF. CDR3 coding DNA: TGTGCCAGCAGTGAAACCGCAGGGGGCGGTTATGGCTACACCTTC.

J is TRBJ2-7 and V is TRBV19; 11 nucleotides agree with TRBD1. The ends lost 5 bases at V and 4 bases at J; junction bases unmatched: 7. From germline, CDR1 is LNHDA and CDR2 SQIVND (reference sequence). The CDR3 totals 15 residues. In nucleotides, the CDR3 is TGTGCCAGTAGTCCAGGACAGGGGGCTATGTACGAGCAGTACTTC. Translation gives CASSPGQGAMYEQYF.

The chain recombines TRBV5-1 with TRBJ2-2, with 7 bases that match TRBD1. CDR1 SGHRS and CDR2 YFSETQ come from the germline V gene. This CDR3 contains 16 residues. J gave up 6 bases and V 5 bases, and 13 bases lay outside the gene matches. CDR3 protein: CASRRETGRGAGELFF. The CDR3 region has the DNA TGCGCCAGCAGGAGAGAGACAGGGAGAGGGGCCGGGGAGCTGTTTTTT.

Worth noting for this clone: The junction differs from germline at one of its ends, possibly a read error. The CDR3 reads CASSPDRRKQYF. In DNA, the CDR3 is TGTGCTAGCAGCCCCGACCGGCGGAAGCAGTACTTC. J is TRBJ2-7 and V is TRBV7-7; no clear D. The CDR3 consists of 12 residues. The germline gives CDR1 SSHAT, CDR2 FNYEAQ (reference sequence). The whole variable domain, filled in from reference TRBV7-7 and TRBJ2-7, reads GAGVSQSPRYKVTKRGQDVTLRCDPISSHATLYWYQQALGQGPEFLTYFNYEAQPDKSGLPSDRFSAERPEGSISTLTIQRTEQRDSAMYRCASSPDRRKQYFGPGTRLTVT.

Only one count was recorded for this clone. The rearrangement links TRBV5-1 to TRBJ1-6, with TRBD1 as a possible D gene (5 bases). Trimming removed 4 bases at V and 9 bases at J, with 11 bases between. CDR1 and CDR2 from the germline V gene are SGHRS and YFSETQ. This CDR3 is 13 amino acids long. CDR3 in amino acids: CASSLDTGSPLHF. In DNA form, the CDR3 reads TGCGCCAGCAGCCTGGACACGGGTTCACCCCTCCACTTT.

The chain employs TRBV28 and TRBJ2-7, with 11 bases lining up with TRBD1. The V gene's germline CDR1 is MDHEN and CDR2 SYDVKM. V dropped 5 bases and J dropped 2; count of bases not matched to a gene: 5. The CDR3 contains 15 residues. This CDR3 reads CASSPEDRGPYEQYF. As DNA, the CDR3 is TGTGCCAGCAGTCCCGAGGACAGGGGGCCCTACGAGCAGTACTTC. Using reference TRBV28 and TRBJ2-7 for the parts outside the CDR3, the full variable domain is DVKVTQSSRYLVKRTGEKVFLECVQDMDHENMFWYRQDPGLGLRLIYFSYDVKMKEKGDIPEGYSVSREKKERFSLILESASTNQTSMYLCASSPEDRGPYEQYFGPGTRLTVT.

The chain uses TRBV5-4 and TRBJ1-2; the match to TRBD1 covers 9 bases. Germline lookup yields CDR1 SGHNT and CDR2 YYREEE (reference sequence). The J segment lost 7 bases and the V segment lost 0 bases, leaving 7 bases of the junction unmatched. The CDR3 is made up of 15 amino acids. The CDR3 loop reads CASSLGGQGRAGYTF. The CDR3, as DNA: TGTGCCAGCAGCTTGGGGGGACAGGGTAGGGCTGGCTACACCTTC. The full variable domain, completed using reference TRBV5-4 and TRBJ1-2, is ETGVTQSPTHLIKTRGQQVTLRCSSQSGHNTVSWYQQALGQGPQFIFQYYREEENGRGNFPPRFSGLQFPNYSSELNVNALELDDSALYLCASSLGGQGRAGYTFGSGTRLTVV.

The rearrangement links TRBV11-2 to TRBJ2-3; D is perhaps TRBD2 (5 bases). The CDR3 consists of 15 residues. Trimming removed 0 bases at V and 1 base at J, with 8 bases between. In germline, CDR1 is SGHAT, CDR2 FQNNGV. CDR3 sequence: CASSLDQRGTDTQYF. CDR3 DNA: TGTGCCAGCAGCTTAGATCAGAGGGGCACAGATACGCAGTATTTT.

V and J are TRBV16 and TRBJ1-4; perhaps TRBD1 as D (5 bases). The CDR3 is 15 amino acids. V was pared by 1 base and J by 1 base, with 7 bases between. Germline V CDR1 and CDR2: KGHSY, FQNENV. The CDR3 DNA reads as TGTGCCAGCAGCCAATTAAGGGGAACTAATGAAAAACTGTTTTTT. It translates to CASSQLRGTNEKLFF.

The DNA of the CDR3 is TGCGCCAGCAGCTTGACGGGGGACAATTCACCCCTCCACTTT. This codes for CASSLTGDNSPLHF. The chain employs TRBV5-1 and TRBJ1-6; possible D gene TRBD1, 5 bases. The ends were cut back, 1 base at V and 7 bases at J, with 9 bases in the middle. The germline V gene has CDR1 SGHRS and CDR2 YFSETQ. This CDR3 has 14 amino acids.

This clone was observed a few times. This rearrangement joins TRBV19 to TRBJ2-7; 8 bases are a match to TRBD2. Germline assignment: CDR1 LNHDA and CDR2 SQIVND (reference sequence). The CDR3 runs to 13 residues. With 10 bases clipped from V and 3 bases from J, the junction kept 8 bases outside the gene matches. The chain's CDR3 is CATSGRARYEQYF. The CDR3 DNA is TGTGCCACCTCCGGGAGGGCTCGCTACGAGCAGTACTTC.

CDR3 region: CASTPVGSSYNEQFF. The CDR3, as DNA: TGTGCCAGCACGCCAGTCGGGAGCTCCTACAATGAGCAGTTCTTC. This sequence joins TRBV27 and TRBJ2-1, with D possibly TRBD2 on 6 matching bases. This CDR3 spans 15 amino acids. V dropped 7 bases and J dropped 0 bases, with 13 bases sitting between them. Germline CDR1 reads MNHEY; CDR2 reads SMNVEV (reference sequence).

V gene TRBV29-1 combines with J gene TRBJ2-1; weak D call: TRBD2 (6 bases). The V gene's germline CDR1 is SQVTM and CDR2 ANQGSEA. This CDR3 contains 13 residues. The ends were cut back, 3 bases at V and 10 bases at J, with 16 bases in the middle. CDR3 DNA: TGCAGCGTTGACAAAGAGCGGGCGGACGAGCAGTTCTTC. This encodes CSVDKERADEQFF.

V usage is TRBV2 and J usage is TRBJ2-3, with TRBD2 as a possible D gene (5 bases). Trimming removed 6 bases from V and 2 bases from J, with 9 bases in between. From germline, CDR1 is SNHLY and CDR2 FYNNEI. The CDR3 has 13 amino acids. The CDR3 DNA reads TGTGCCAGCAGCCCGGACTTCACAGATACGCAGTATTTT. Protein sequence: CASSPDFTDTQYF. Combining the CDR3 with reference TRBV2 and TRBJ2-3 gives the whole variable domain EPEVTQTPSHQVTQMGQEVILRCVPISNHLYFYWYRQILGQKVEFLVSFYNNEISEKSEIFDDQFSVERPDGSNFTLKIRSTKLEDSAMYFCASSPDFTDTQYFGPGTRLTVL.

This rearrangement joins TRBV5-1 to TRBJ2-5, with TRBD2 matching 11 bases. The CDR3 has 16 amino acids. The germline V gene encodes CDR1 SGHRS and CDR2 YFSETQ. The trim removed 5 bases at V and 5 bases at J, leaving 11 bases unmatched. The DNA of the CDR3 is TGCGCCAGCAGTTACCATAGCGGGGGGGCCCGGGAGACCCAGTACTTC. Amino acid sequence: CASSYHSGGARETQYF. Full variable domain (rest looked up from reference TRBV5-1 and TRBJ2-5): KAGVTQTPRYLIKTRGQQVTLSCSPISGHRSVSWYQQTPGQGLQFLFEYFSETQRNKGNFPGRFSGRQFSNSRSEMNVSTLELGDSALYLCASSYHSGGARETQYFGPGTRLLVL.

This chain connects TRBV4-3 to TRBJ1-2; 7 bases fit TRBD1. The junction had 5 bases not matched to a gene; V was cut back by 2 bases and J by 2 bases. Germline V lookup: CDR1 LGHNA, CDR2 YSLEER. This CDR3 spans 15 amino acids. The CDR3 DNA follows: TGCGCCAGCAGCCAAACAGGGGTTTCAAACTATGGCTACACCTTC. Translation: CASSQTGVSNYGYTF.

CDR3 protein: CAWSVYRDSPLHF. The CDR3 nucleotides read TGTGCCTGGAGTGTGTATCGGGATTCACCCCTCCACTTT. The V call is TRBV30, the J call TRBJ1-6, with no clear D. V was pared by 0 bases and J by 8 bases, with 8 bases between. The CDR3 covers 13 residues. Germline V lookup: CDR1 GTSNPN, CDR2 SVGIG (reference sequence).

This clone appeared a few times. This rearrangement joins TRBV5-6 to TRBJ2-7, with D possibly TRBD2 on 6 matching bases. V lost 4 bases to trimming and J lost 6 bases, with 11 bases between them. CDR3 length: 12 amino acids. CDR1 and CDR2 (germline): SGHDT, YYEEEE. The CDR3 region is CASSTYGGEQYF. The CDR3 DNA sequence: TGTGCCAGCAGCACCTACGGGGGCGAGCAGTACTTC.

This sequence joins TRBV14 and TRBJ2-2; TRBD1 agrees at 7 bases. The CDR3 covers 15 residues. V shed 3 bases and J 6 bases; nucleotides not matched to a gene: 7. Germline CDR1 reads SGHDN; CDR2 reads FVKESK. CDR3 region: CASSQWTGLAGELFF. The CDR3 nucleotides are TGTGCCAGCAGCCAGTGGACAGGACTCGCCGGGGAGCTGTTTTTT.

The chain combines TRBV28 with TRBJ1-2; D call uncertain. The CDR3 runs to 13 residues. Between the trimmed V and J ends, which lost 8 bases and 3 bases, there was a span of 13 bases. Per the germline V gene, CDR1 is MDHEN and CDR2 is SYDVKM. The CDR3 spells CASGEVGDYGYTF. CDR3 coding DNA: TGTGCCAGCGGTGAGGTGGGTGACTATGGCTACACCTTC.

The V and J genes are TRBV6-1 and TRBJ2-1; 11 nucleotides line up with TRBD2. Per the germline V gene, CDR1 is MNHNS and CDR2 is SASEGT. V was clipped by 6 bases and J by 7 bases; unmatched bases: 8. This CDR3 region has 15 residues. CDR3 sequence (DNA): TGTGCCAGCAGGGTTAGCGGGGGGGCCCGTAATGAGCAGTTCTTC. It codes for CASRVSGGARNEQFF.

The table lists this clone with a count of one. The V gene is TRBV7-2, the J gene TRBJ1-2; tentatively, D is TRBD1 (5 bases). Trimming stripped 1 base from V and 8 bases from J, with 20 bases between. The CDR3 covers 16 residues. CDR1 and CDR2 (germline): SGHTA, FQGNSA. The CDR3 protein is CASSLDGGLRMWGYTF. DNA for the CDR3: TGTGCCAGCAGCTTAGATGGGGGGTTAAGGATGTGGGGCTACACCTTC.

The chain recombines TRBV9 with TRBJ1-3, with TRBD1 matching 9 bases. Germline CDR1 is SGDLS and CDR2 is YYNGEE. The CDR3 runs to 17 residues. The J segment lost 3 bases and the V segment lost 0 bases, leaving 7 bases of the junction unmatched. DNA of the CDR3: TGTGCCAGCAGCGTAGAAACAGGGGGCGCGGGTGGAAACACCATATATTTT. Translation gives CASSVETGGAGGNTIYF.